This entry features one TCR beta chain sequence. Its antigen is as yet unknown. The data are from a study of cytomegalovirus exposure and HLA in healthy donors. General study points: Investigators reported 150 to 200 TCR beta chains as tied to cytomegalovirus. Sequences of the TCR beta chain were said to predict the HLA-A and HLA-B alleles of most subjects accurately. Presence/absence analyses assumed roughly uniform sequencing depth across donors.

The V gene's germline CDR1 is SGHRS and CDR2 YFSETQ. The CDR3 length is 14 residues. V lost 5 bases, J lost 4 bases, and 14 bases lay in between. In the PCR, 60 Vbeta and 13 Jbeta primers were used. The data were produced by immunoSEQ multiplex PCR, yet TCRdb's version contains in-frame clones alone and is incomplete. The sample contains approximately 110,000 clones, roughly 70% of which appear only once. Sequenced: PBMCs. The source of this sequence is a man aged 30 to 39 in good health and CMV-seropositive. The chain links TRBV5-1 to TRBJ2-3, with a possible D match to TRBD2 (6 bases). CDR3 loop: CASRETSLADTQYF. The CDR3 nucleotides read TGCGCCAGCAGGGAGACTAGTTTAGCAGATACGCAGTATTTT.